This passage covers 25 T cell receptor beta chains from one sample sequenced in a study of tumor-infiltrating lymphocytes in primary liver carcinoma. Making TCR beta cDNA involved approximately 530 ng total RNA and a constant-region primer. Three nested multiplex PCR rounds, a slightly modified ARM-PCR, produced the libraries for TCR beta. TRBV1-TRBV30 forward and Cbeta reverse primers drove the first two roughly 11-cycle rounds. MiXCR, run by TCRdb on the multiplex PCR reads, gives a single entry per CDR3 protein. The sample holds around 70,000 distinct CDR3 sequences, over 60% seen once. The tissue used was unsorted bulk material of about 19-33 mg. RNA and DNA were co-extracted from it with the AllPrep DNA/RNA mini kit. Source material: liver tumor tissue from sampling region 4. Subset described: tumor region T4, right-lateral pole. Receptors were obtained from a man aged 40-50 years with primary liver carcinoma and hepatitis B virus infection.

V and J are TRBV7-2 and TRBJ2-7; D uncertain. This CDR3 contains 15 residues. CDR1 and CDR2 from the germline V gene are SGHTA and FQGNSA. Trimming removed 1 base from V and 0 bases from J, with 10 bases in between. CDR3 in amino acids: CASSLGHTDSYEQYF. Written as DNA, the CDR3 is TGTGCCAGCAGCTTAGGGCACACAGACTCCTACGAGCAGTACTTC.

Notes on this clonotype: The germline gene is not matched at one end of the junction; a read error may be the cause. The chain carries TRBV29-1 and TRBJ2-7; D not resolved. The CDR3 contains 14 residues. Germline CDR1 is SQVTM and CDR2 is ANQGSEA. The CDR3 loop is CSVDTSGSSYDQYF. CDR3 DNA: TGCAGCGTTGACACATCGGGCAGCTCCTACGACCAGTACTTC.

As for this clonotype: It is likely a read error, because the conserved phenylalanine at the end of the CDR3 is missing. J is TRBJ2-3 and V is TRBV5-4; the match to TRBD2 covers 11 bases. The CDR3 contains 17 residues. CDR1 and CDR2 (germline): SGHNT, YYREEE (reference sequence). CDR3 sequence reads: CACSTVTGTSGTDAQYL. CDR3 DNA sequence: TGTGCCTGCAGTACGGTAACTGGGACTAGCGGCACAGATGCGCAGTATCTT.

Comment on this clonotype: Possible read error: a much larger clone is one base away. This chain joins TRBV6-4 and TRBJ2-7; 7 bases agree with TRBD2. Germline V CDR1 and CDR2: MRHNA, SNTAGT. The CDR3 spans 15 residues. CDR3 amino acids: CASSLEFDRDYKQYF. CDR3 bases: TGTGCCAGCAGTCTCGAGTTCGACCGGGACTACAAGCAGTACTTC.

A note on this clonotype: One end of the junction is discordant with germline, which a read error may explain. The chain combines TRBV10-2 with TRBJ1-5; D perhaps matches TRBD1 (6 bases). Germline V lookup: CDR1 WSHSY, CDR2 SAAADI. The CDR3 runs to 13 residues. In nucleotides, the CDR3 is TGCGCCAGCTTCGAGACAGGCAATCAACCCCAGCATTTT. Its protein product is CASFETGNQPQHF.

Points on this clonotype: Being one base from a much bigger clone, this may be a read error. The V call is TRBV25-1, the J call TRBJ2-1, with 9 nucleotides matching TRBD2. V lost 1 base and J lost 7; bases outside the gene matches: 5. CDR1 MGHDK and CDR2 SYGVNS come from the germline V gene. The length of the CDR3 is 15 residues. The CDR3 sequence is CASSELDSGGNEQFF. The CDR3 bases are TGTGCCAGCAGTGAATTGGATAGCGGGGGTAATGAGCAGTTCTTC.

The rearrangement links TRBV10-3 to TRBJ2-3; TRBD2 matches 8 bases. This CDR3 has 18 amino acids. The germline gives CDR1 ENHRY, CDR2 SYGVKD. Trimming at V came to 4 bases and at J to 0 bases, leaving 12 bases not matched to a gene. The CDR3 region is CAISARILAGLSTDTQYF. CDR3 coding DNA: TGTGCCATCAGTGCGCGGATTTTAGCGGGACTTAGCACAGATACGCAGTATTTT.

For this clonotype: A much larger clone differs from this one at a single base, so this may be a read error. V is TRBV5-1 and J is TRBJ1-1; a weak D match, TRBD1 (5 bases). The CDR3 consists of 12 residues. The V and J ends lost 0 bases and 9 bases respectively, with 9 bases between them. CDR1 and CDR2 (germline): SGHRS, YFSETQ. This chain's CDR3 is CASSLEGSKAFF. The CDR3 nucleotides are TGCGCCAGCAGCTTGGAGGGGTCTAAAGCTTTCTTT.

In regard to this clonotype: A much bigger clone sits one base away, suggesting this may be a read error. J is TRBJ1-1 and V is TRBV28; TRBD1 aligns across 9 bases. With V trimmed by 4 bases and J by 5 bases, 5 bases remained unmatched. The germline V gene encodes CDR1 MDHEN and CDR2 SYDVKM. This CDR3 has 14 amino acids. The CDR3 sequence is CASSSGTGWTEAFF. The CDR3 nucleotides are TGTGCCAGCAGTTCCGGGACAGGGTGGACTGAAGCTTTCTTT.

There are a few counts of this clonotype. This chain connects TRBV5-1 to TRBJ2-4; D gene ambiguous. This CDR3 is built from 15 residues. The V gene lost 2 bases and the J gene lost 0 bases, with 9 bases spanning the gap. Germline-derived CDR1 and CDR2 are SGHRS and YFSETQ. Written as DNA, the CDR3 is TGCGCCAGCAGCTTTGGGGATCTAGCCAAAAACATTCAGTACTTC. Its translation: CASSFGDLAKNIQYF.

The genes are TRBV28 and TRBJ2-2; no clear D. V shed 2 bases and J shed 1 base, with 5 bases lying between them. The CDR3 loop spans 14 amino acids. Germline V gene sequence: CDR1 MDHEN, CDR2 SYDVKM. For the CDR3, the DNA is TGTGCCAGCAGTTTACGTGGGAACACCGGGGAGCTGTTTTTT. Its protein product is CASSLRGNTGELFF.

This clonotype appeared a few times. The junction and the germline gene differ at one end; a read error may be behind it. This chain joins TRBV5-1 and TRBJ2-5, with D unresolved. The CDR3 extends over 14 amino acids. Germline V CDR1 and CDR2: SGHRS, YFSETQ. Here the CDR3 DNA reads TGCGCCAACAGCTTGAATCTGGCCTTAGAGACCCTGTACTTC. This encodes CANSLNLALETLYF.

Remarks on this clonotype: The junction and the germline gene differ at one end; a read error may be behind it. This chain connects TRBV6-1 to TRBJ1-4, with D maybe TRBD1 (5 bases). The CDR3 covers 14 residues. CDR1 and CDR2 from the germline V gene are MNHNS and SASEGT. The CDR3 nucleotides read TGTGCCAACAGTGGGGAAGGGGCGAATAAAAAACTGTTTTTT. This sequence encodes CANSGEGANKKLFF.

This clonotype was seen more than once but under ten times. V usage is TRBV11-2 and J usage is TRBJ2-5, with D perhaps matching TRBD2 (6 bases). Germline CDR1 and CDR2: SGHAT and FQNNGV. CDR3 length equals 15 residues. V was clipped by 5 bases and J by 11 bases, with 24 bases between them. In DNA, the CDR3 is TGTGCCAGCAGCCCTCAACTAGCTCCTGAAGGGACTCAGTACTTC. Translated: CASSPQLAPEGTQYF.

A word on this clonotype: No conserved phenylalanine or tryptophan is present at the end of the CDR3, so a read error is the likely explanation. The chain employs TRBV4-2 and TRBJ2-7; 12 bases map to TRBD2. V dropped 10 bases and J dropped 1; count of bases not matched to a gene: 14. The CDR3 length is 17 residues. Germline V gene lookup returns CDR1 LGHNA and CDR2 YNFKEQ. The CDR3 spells CATSRLAGVYKSYEQYS. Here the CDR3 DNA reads TGTGCCACTAGTAGACTAGCGGGAGTTTATAAATCCTACGAGCAGTACTCC.

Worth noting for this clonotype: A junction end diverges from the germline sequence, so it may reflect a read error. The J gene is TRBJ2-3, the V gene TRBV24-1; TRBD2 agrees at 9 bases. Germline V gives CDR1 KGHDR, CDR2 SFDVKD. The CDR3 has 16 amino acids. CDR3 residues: CATNDLAGGSTDTQYF. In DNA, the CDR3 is TGTGCCACCAATGATTTGGCGGGAGGGTCAACAGATACACAGTATTTT.

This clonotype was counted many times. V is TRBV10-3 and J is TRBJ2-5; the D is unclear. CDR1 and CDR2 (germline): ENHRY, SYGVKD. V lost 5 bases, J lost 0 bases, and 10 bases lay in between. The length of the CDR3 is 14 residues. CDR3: CAISPRADQETQYF. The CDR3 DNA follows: TGTGCCATCAGTCCCCGGGCGGACCAAGAGACCCAGTACTTC.

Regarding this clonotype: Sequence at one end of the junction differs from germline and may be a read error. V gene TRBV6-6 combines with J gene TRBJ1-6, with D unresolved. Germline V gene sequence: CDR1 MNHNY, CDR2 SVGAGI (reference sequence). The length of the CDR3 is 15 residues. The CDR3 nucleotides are TGTGTCAGCTGTTACTCAGGAGGGTCTAATTCACCCCTCCACTTT. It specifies CVSCYSGGSNSPLHF.

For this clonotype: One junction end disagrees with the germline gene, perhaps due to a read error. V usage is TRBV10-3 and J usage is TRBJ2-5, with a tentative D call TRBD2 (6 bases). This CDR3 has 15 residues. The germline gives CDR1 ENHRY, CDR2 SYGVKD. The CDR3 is CTINSNLGLQETQYF. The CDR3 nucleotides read TGTACCATCAATTCCAACCTGGGACTGCAAGAGACCCAGTACTTC.

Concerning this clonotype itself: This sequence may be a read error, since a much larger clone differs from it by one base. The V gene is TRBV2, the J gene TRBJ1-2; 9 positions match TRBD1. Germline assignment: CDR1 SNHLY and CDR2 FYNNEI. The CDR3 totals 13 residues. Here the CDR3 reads CTSRGTGSYGYTF. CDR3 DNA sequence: TGTACCAGCCGAGGGACAGGGAGCTATGGCTACACCTTC. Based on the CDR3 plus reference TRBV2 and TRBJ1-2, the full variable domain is EPEVTQTPSHQVTQMGQEVILRCVPISNHLYFYWYRQILGQKVEFLVSFYNNEISEKSEIFDDQFSVERPDGSNFTLKIRSTKLEDSAMYFCTSRGTGSYGYTFGSGTRLTVV.

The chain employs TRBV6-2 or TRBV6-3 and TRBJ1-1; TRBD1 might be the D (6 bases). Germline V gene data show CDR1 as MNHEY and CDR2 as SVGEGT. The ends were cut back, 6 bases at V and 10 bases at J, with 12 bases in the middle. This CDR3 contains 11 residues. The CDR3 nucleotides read TGTGCCAGCAGCAGGGACACCGGAGCTTTCTTT. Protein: CASSRDTGAFF.

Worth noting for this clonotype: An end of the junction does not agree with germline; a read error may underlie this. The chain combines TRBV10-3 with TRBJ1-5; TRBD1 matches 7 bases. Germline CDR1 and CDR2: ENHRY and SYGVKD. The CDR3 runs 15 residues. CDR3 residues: CVISESEGADQPQHF. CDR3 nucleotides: TGTGTCATCAGTGAGTCTGAGGGGGCAGATCAGCCCCAGCATTTT.

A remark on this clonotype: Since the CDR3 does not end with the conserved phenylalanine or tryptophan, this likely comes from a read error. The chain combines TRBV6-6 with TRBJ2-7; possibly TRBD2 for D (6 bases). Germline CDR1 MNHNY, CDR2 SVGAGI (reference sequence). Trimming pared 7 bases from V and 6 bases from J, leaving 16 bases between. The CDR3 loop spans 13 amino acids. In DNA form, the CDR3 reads TGTGCCAGCACTGACGGACTAACCGGCGAGCAGTACCTC. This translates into CASTDGLTGEQYL.

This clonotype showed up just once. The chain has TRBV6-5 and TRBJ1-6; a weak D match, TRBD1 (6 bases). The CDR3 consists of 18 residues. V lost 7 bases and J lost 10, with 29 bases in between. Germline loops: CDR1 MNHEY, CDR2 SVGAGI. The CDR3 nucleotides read TGTGCCAGCACCATCATGGCAGCGATTACAGGGATACGGTCACCCCTCCACTTT. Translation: CASTIMAAITGIRSPLHF.

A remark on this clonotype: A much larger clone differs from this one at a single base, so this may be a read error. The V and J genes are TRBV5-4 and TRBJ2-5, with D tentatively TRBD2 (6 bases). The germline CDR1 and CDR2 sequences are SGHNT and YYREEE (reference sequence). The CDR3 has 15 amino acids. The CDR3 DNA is TGTACCAGCAGCAAGGTCGCGGGGAGTGGGGAGACCCAGTACTTC. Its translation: CTSSKVAGSGETQYF.